One sample yielded the 26 T cell receptor beta chains listed below, sequenced in a study of blood T cell repertoires in COVID-19. TCRdb's table, derived via immunoSEQ multiplex PCR, lists solely in-frame clones and lacks some. The sample has roughly 140,000 clones; 82% are singletons. The material sequenced was peripheral blood. The source is a woman at least 80 years old with acute or convalescent COVID-19.

V and J are TRBV6-5 and TRBJ1-2; the D is unclear. Deletions cut 0 bases from V and 8 bases from J, with 10 bases between. The CDR3 extends over 13 amino acids. The germline V gene has CDR1 MNHEY and CDR2 SVGAGI. The CDR3 DNA reads as TGTGCCAGCAGTTACTCGGGAGTCTTCGGCTACACCTTC. Translation: CASSYSGVFGYTF.

Here the CDR3 DNA reads TGTGCCAGCATTCCGGACAGCCTATACTCCTACGAGCAGTACTTC. Residues: CASIPDSLYSYEQYF. The chain couples TRBV2 to TRBJ2-7; D may be TRBD1 (6 bases). Trimming pared 7 bases from V and 0 bases from J, leaving 16 bases between. The V gene's germline CDR1 is SNHLY and CDR2 FYNNEI. The length of the CDR3 is 15 residues.

CDR3 residues: CASSPDTSAGEQYF. In DNA form, the CDR3 reads TGCGCCAGCAGCCCCGACACCTCGGCGGGCGAGCAGTACTTC. The chain uses TRBV4-1 and TRBJ2-7; TRBD2 is a possible D gene (5 bases). Germline-derived CDR1 and CDR2 are MGHRA and YSYEKL. V gave up 4 bases and J gave up 6 bases, with 16 bases separating them. The CDR3 spans 14 residues.

This chain links TRBV5-1 with TRBJ2-2; weak D call: TRBD1 (5 bases). The germline V and J ends were trimmed by 3 bases and 1 base, with 10 bases remaining between them. Per the germline V gene, CDR1 is SGHRS and CDR2 is YFSETQ. This CDR3 has 15 residues. The CDR3 nucleotides are TGCGCCAGCAGCTATGGCCAGGGGAACACCGGGGAGCTGTTTTTT. It translates to CASSYGQGNTGELFF.

J is TRBJ1-1 and V is TRBV3-1 (or the pseudogene TRBV3-2); D not resolved. The germline V gene encodes CDR1 LGHDT and CDR2 YNNKEL (reference sequence). V was cut by 6 bases and J by 0 bases, with 8 bases left in between. The CDR3 consists of 13 residues. In nucleotides, the CDR3 is TGTGCCAGCAGGGAGACTCTGAACACTGAAGCTTTCTTT. It codes for CASRETLNTEAFF.

Here the CDR3 reads CASSSDRALNTGELFF. As DNA, the CDR3 is TGCGCCAGCAGCTCGGACAGGGCCCTGAACACCGGGGAGCTGTTTTTT. V usage is TRBV5-1 and J usage is TRBJ2-2; 8 bases map to TRBD1. The CDR3 runs 16 residues. From germline, CDR1 is SGHRS and CDR2 YFSETQ. V dropped 3 bases and J dropped 1; count of bases not matched to a gene: 5.

This sequence joins TRBV5-1 and TRBJ1-1; D ambiguous. The CDR3 length is 15 residues. CDR1 and CDR2 (germline): SGHRS, YFSETQ. V lost 0 bases and J lost 0, with 9 bases in between. The CDR3 is CASSLGPGMNTEAFF. In DNA form, the CDR3 reads TGCGCCAGCAGCTTGGGGCCGGGGATGAACACTGAAGCTTTCTTT. The full variable domain, rest sourced from reference TRBV5-1 and TRBJ1-1, is KAGVTQTPRYLIKTRGQQVTLSCSPISGHRSVSWYQQTPGQGLQFLFEYFSETQRNKGNFPGRFSGRQFSNSRSEMNVSTLELGDSALYLCASSLGPGMNTEAFFGQGTRLTVV.

J is TRBJ2-3 and V is TRBV7-6; D possibly corresponds to TRBD1 (6 bases). The CDR3 is 12 amino acids. Germline CDR1 and CDR2: SGHVS and FNYEAQ. Trimming pared 10 bases from V and 5 bases from J, leaving 13 bases between. The CDR3 nucleotides are TGTGCCACCAGGGGCCTTGGAGATACGCAGTATTTT. Protein sequence: CATRGLGDTQYF.

This chain connects TRBV6-6 to TRBJ2-1; 7 bases map to TRBD2. There are 14 residues in the CDR3. Germline values: CDR1 MNHNY, CDR2 SVGAGI (reference sequence). The junction had 8 bases not matched to a gene; V was cut back by 6 bases and J by 6 bases. CDR3 loop: CASSPGTTRNEQFF. The CDR3 bases are TGTGCCAGCAGCCCCGGGACTACGCGCAATGAGCAGTTCTTC.

The chain joins TRBV28 to TRBJ2-5, with D unclear. Germline CDR1 MDHEN, CDR2 SYDVKM. V was pared by 5 bases and J by 1 base, with 11 bases between. CDR3 length: 14 amino acids. In DNA, the CDR3 is TGTGCCAGCAGTGTATCACTAACCCAAGAGACCCAGTACTTC. The encoded protein is CASSVSLTQETQYF. Based on the CDR3 plus reference TRBV28 and TRBJ2-5, the full variable domain is DVKVTQSSRYLVKRTGEKVFLECVQDMDHENMFWYRQDPGLGLRLIYFSYDVKMKEKGDIPEGYSVSREKKERFSLILESASTNQTSMYLCASSVSLTQETQYFGPGTRLLVL.

The chain joins TRBV27 to TRBJ1-5; 7 bases line up with TRBD1. The germline gives CDR1 MNHEY, CDR2 SMNVEV (reference sequence). Germline trimming cut 6 bases from V and 8 bases from J; bases unmatched to any gene: 13. The CDR3 runs to 15 residues. CDR3 amino acids: CASRPSSRGVKPQHF. The CDR3 DNA follows: TGTGCCAGCAGACCCAGTTCCAGGGGGGTGAAGCCCCAGCATTTT.

This chain uses TRBV7-9 with TRBJ1-1; D gene unclear. CDR3 length: 12 amino acids. CDR1 is SEHNR, CDR2 FQNEAQ, per germline (reference sequence). V dropped 5 bases and J dropped 0 bases, with 4 bases sitting between them. CDR3 in DNA: TGTGCCAGCAGCCTAATGAACACTGAAGCTTTCTTT. Translating gives CASSLMNTEAFF.

The chain combines TRBV11-2 with TRBJ2-7, with 8 bases aligning to TRBD2. Looked up from germline, CDR1 is SGHAT and CDR2 is FQNNGV. The junction had 9 bases not matched to a gene; V was cut back by 5 bases and J by 3 bases. This CDR3 is built from 15 residues. The CDR3 DNA sequence: TGTGCCAGCAGCCCCATTCGCAGCGGGGGCTACGAGCAGTACTTC. It yields the protein CASSPIRSGGYEQYF.

J is TRBJ2-4 and V is TRBV6-1; D gene unclear. Germline V gene data show CDR1 as MNHNS and CDR2 as SASEGT. The V and J ends lost 1 base and 0 bases respectively, with 10 bases between them. This CDR3 is built from 16 residues. CDR3 protein: CASSEGRLLAKNIQYF. DNA for the CDR3: TGTGCCAGCAGTGAAGGTCGTCTCCTAGCCAAAAACATTCAGTACTTC.

V is TRBV3-1 (or the pseudogene TRBV3-2) and J is TRBJ1-6; D remains ambiguous. CDR1 and CDR2 (germline): LGHDT, YNNKEL (reference sequence). This CDR3 contains 16 residues. V was pared by 0 bases and J by 1 base, with 7 bases between. In DNA, the CDR3 is TGTGCCAGCAGCCAAGATCGGGGTTCCTATAATTCACCCCTCCACTTT. This sequence encodes CASSQDRGSYNSPLHF.

Only one count was recorded for this clone. The J gene is TRBJ1-5, the V gene TRBV10-3, with TRBD1 as a possible D gene (5 bases). V shed 1 base and J shed 5 bases, with 9 bases lying between them. Germline V lookup: CDR1 ENHRY, CDR2 SYGVKD. This CDR3 region has 14 residues. In DNA, the CDR3 is TGTGCCATCAGTGAGTATCAGGGTTATCAGCCCCAGCATTTT. Its translation is CAISEYQGYQPQHF.

The chain has TRBV10-3 and TRBJ1-4; 9 bases line up with TRBD1. Germline trimming cut 10 bases from V and 6 bases from J; bases unmatched to any gene: 6. Germline V gives CDR1 ENHRY, CDR2 SYGVKD. The CDR3 totals 13 residues. The CDR3 nucleotides are TGTGCCACCGGGGACAGGGCGGATGAAAAACTGTTTTTT. Translating it yields CATGDRADEKLFF.

This chain uses TRBV21-1 with TRBJ1-5. TRBV21-1 is a pseudogene locus. The CDR3 consists of 16 residues. The CDR3 nucleotides read TGTGCCAGCAGCAAAGGAACTACATATAGCAATCAGCCCCAGCATTTT. Amino acids: CASSKGTTYSNQPQHF.

The chain carries TRBV28 and TRBJ1-4; TRBD1 matches 11 bases. CDR3 length: 18 residues. CDR1 is MDHEN and CDR2 is SYDVKM in the germline V gene. V shed 1 base, J shed 7 bases, and the junction held 11 bases outside the gene matches. The CDR3 sequence: CASSLSSLRTGGGEKLFF. As DNA, the CDR3 is TGTGCCAGCAGTTTATCCTCACTAAGGACAGGGGGCGGTGAAAAACTGTTTTTT.

The chain employs TRBV2 and TRBJ1-5, with D uncertain. Germline V CDR1 and CDR2: SNHLY, FYNNEI. The CDR3 spans 15 residues. V dropped 2 bases and J dropped 2 bases, with 10 bases sitting between them. In nucleotides, the CDR3 is TGTGCCAGCAGTGAAAATCCGGCGGGCAATCAGCCCCAGCATTTT. Encoded protein: CASSENPAGNQPQHF.

V is TRBV6-1 and J is TRBJ2-7; 7 nucleotides match TRBD2. The CDR3 is 16 residues long. V lost 4 bases, J lost 6 bases, and 15 bases stayed unmatched. Germline CDR1 and CDR2: MNHNS and SASEGT. The CDR3 loop is CASSVGRERTLLEQYF. The CDR3 DNA is TGTGCCAGCAGTGTGGGGCGGGAGAGAACCCTCCTCGAGCAGTACTTC.

The chain links TRBV19 to TRBJ2-2; weak D call: TRBD1 (6 bases). Trimming removed 6 bases at V and 6 bases at J, with 14 bases between. Germline values: CDR1 LNHDA, CDR2 SQIVND (reference sequence). CDR3 length: 14 residues. This CDR3 is CASRPTGGAGELFF. As DNA, the CDR3 is TGTGCCAGTAGACCGACAGGTGGGGCCGGGGAGCTGTTTTTT.

The chain joins TRBV4-1 to TRBJ1-2; TRBD1 aligns across 8 bases. In germline, CDR1 is MGHRA, CDR2 YSYEKL. The V and J ends lost 4 bases and 6 bases, in that order; junction bases with no gene match: 13. The CDR3 length is 16 residues. This CDR3 is CASSPQILDRGHGYTF. As DNA, the CDR3 is TGCGCCAGCAGCCCCCAAATCCTTGACAGGGGTCATGGCTACACCTTC.

This clone showed up just a few times. The rearrangement links TRBV2 to TRBJ2-1; 9 bases are shared with TRBD2. The V gene's germline CDR1 is SNHLY and CDR2 FYNNEI. Germline trimming cut 0 bases from V and 4 bases from J; bases unmatched to any gene: 10. The CDR3 is 18 residues long. In DNA form, the CDR3 reads TGTGCCAGCAGTGAAGCGCGTCGTCTAGCGGGATGGTACAATGAGCAGTTCTTC. Residues: CASSEARRLAGWYNEQFF.

CDR3 in amino acids: CASSLAALAGSYNEQFF. The CDR3 DNA follows: TGCGCCAGCAGCTTGGCCGCACTAGCGGGCAGCTACAATGAGCAGTTCTTC. The chain combines TRBV5-1 with TRBJ2-1, with 9 bases fitting TRBD2. Germline values: CDR1 SGHRS, CDR2 YFSETQ. The CDR3 sequence is 17 residues long. J gave up 3 bases and V 0 bases, and 7 bases lay outside the gene matches.

CDR3 sequence (DNA): TGTGCCTGGAGTAAGGGACAGCTTAATTCACCCCTCCACTTT. Encoded protein: CAWSKGQLNSPLHF. The chain carries TRBV30 and TRBJ1-6, with 7 bases aligning to TRBD1. Germline CDR1 is GTSNPN and CDR2 is SVGIG (reference sequence). The V gene end was trimmed by 2 bases and the J gene end by 6 bases; junction bases not matched to a gene: 4. This CDR3 spans 14 amino acids.